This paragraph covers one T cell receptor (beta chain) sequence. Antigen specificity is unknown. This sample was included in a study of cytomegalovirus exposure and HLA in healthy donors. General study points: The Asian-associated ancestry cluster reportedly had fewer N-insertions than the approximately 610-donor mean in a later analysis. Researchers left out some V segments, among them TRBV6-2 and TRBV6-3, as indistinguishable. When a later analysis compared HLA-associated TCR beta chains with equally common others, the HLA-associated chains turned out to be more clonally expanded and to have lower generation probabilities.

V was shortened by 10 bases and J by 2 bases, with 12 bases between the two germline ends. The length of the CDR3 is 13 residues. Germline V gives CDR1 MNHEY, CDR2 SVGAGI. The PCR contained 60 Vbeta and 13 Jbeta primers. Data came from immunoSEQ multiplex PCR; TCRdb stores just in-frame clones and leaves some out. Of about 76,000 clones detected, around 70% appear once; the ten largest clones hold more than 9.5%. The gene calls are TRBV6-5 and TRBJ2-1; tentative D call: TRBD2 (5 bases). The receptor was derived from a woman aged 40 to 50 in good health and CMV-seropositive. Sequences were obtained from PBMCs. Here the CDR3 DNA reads TGTGCCACGTCTAGCCGCACCTACAATGAGCAGTTCTTC. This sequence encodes CATSSRTYNEQFF.